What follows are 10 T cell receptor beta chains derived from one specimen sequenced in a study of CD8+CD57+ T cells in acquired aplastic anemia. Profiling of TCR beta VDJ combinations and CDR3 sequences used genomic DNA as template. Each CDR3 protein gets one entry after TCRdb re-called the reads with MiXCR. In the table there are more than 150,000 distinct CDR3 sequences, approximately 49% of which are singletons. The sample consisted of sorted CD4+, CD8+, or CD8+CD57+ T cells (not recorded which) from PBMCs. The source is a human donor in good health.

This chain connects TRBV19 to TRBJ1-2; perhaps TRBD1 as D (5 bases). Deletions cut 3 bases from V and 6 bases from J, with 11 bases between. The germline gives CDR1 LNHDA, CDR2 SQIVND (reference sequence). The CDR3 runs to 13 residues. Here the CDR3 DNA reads TGTGCCAGTAGTATGGAGGGGCGCAATGGCTACACCTTC. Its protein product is CASSMEGRNGYTF.

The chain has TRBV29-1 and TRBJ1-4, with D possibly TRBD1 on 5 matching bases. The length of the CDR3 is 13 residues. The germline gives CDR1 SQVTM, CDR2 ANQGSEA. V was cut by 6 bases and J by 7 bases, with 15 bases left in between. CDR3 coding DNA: TGCAGCGTGGGACCCCAGTCTGGTGAAAAACTGTTTTTT. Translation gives CSVGPQSGEKLFF.

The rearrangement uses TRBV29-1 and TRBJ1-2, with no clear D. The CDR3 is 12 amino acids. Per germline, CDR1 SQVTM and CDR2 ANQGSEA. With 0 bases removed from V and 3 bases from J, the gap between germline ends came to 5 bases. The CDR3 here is CSVEDTDYGYTF. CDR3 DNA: TGCAGCGTTGAAGATACGGACTATGGCTACACCTTC.

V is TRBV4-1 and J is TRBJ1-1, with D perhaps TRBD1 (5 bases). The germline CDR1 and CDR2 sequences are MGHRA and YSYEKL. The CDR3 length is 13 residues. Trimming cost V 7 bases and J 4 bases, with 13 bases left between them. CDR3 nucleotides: TGCGCCAGCACCCCTCTGGGGGGCACTGAAGCTTTCTTT. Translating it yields CASTPLGGTEAFF.

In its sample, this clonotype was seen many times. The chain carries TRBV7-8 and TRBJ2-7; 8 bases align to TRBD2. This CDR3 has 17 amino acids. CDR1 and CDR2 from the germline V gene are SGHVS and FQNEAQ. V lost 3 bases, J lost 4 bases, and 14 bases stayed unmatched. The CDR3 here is CASSLSRVSGRKYEQYF. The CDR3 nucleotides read TGTGCCAGCAGCTTGTCCCGGGTAAGCGGGAGAAAGTACGAGCAGTACTTC. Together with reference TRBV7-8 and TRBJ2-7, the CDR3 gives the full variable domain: GAGVSQSPRYKVAKRGQDVALRCDPISGHVSLFWYQQALGQGPEFLTYFQNEAQLDKSGLPSDRFFAERPEGSVSTLKIQRTQQEDSAVYLCASSLSRVSGRKYEQYFGPGTRLTVT.

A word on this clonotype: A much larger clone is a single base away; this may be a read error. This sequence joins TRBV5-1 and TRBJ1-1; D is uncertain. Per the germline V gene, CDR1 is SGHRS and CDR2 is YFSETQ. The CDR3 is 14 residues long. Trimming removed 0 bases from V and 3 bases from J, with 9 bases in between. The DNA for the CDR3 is TGCGCCAGCAGCTTGGACATCTCCGACACTGAAGCTTTCTTT. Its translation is CASSLDISDTEAFF. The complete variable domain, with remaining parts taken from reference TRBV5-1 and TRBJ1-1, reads KAGVTQTPRYLIKTRGQQVTLSCSPISGHRSVSWYQQTPGQGLQFLFEYFSETQRNKGNFPGRFSGRQFSNSRSEMNVSTLELGDSALYLCASSLDISDTEAFFGQGTRLTVV.

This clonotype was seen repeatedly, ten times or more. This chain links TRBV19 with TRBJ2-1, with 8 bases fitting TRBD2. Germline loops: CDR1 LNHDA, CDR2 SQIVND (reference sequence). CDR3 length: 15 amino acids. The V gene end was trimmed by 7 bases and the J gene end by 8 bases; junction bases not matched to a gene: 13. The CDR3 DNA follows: TGTGCCAGTACTCGGGGGGGTGAGTTAAGGGATGAGCAGTTCTTC. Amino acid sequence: CASTRGGELRDEQFF.

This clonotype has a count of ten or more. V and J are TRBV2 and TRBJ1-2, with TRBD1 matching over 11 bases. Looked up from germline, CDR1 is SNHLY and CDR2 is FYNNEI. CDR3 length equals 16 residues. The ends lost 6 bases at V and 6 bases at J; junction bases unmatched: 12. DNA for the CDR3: TGTGCCAGCAGCAGGACAGGGGGCCCTCGGTGGGATGGCTACACCTTC. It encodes CASSRTGGPRWDGYTF.

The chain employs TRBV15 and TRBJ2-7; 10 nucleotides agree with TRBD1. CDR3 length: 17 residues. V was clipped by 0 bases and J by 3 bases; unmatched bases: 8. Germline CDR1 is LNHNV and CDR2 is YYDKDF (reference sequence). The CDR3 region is CATSRELGDRGGYEQYF. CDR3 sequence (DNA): TGTGCCACCAGCAGAGAACTTGGGGACAGGGGTGGCTACGAGCAGTACTTC.

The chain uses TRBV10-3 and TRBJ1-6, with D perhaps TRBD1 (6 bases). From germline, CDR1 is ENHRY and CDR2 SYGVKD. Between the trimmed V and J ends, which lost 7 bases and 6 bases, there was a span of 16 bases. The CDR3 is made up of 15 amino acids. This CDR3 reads CAITAGGRGNSPLHF. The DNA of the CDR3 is TGTGCCATCACGGCGGGGGGCCGGGGTAATTCACCCCTCCACTTT.